This T cell receptor beta chain was documented in a study of graft-versus-host responses after intestinal transplantation. Study results and limitations: Maximum circulating GvH clone levels tracked with early post-transplant HvG decreases.

The germline V gene encodes CDR1 SGHVS and CDR2 FQNEAQ. Trimming at V came to 5 bases and at J to 6 bases, leaving 10 bases not matched to a gene. The CDR3 totals 14 residues. The assay was immunoSEQ multiplex PCR, and TCRdb's table has in-frame clones only and misses some. The data show about 97,000 clones, about nine tenths seen once. Notes on this clone: Its specificity is not known.

The sample in question was unstimulated CD4+ T cells sorted from spleen or lymph node cells, obtained before transplant. The TCR sequence derives from a human donor who was the organ donor for an intestinal transplant. V gene TRBV7-8 combines with J gene TRBJ2-7, with 7 bases identical to TRBD1. CDR3 nucleotides: TGTGCCAGCAGCATGACAGGGACACTCGGCGAGCAGTACTTC. It is translated as CASSMTGTLGEQYF.